This T cell receptor (beta chain) is drawn from a study of cytomegalovirus exposure and HLA in healthy donors. Study as a whole: Early on, a data release was issued that held approximately 92 million unique TCRs from HLA-typed donors. Findings and limits, study-wide: An analysis done earlier found most TCR beta V segments productive about 87% or about 30% of the time. The authors later found HLA-associated TCR beta chains more clonally expanded than equally common others.

With 2 bases clipped from V and 0 bases from J, the junction kept 10 bases outside the gene matches. This CDR3 is built from 16 residues. The germline V gene has CDR1 GTSNPN and CDR2 SVGIG (reference sequence). Likely unrecorded immune exposures existed in these nominally healthy donors. With 60 Vbeta and 13 Jbeta primers, the PCR was carried out. Sequenced by immunoSEQ multiplex PCR; TCRdb stores in-frame clones only, minus some. The sample lists about 78,000 clones, roughly 72% occurring once. On this clone itself: The antigen is unknown.

The sample consisted of PBMCs. This clonotype originated in a woman aged 40-49 years in good health and CMV-seropositive. The chain recombines TRBV30 with TRBJ2-7; 7 bases are a match to TRBD2. The CDR3 bases are TGTGCCTGGAGTCAAACCGGGGGGTGGGGCTCCTACGAGCAGTACTTC. This sequence encodes CAWSQTGGWGSYEQYF.